Each of the 30 T cell receptor beta chains below was sequenced from the same sample in a study of cytomegalovirus exposure and HLA in healthy donors. Primers: 60 Vbeta forward and 13 Jbeta reverse. The data were produced by immunoSEQ multiplex PCR, yet TCRdb's version contains in-frame clones alone and is incomplete. The sample data list tens of thousands of clones. The source material was PBMCs. These receptor sequences come from a woman aged 55-69 years in good health and CMV-seropositive.

This chain links TRBV28 with TRBJ1-5, with 7 bases that match TRBD1. The CDR3 sequence is 18 residues long. V shed 5 bases and J 0 bases; nucleotides not matched to a gene: 13. CDR1 MDHEN and CDR2 SYDVKM come from the germline V gene. The CDR3 spells CASSTEQGPYYSNQPQHF. CDR3 sequence (DNA): TGTGCCAGCAGTACAGAACAGGGGCCGTACTATAGCAATCAGCCCCAGCATTTT. Based on the CDR3 plus reference TRBV28 and TRBJ1-5, the full variable domain is DVKVTQSSRYLVKRTGEKVFLECVQDMDHENMFWYRQDPGLGLRLIYFSYDVKMKEKGDIPEGYSVSREKKERFSLILESASTNQTSMYLCASSTEQGPYYSNQPQHFGDGTRLSIL.

The chain recombines TRBV4-1 with TRBJ2-3; 7 bases map to TRBD2. This CDR3 has 19 amino acids. V was pared by 2 bases and J by 0 bases, with 14 bases of the junction left unmatched. CDR1 and CDR2 (germline): MGHRA, YSYEKL. CDR3 loop: CASSQSSQRGHGSTDTQYF. The CDR3 coding sequence is TGCGCCAGCAGCCAATCCTCCCAGCGGGGCCACGGGAGCACAGATACGCAGTATTTT.

V gene TRBV15 combines with J gene TRBJ1-2, with a weak D call TRBD1 (5 bases). The V end was cut by 7 bases, the J end by 1 base, with 10 bases between. Germline V gene data show CDR1 as LNHNV and CDR2 as YYDKDF (reference sequence). The CDR3 extends over 13 amino acids. This chain's CDR3 is CATTRALNYGYTF. The DNA of the CDR3 is TGTGCCACCACCAGGGCCCTTAACTATGGCTACACCTTC.

The rearrangement uses TRBV29-1 and TRBJ1-2; D might be TRBD1 (6 bases). Germline assignment: CDR1 SQVTM and CDR2 ANQGSEA. The germline V and J ends were trimmed by 6 bases and 0 bases, with 11 bases remaining between them. The CDR3 runs to 13 residues. CDR3 amino acids: CSVEGGANYGYTF. CDR3 coding DNA: TGCAGCGTCGAGGGGGGGGCTAACTATGGCTACACCTTC. Based on the CDR3 plus reference TRBV29-1 and TRBJ1-2, the full variable domain is SAVISQKPSRDICQRGTSLTIQCQVDSQVTMMFWYRQQPGQSLTLIATANQGSEATYESGFVIDKFPISRPNLTFSTLTVSNMSPEDSSIYLCSVEGGANYGYTFGSGTRLTVV.

This rearrangement joins TRBV6-5 to TRBJ2-7; 7 nucleotides match TRBD2. The V gene's germline CDR1 is MNHEY and CDR2 SVGAGI. Unmatched junction bases numbered 4, after V lost 6 bases and J lost 2 bases. The CDR3 totals 13 residues. Written as DNA, the CDR3 is TGTGCCAGCAGGTCAACTAGCGCCTACGAGCAGTACTTC. Its translation: CASRSTSAYEQYF.

The chain carries TRBV18 and TRBJ1-5; 12 nucleotides match TRBD1. There are 15 residues in the CDR3. Germline CDR1 and CDR2: KGHSH and LQKENI. Trimming at V came to 4 bases and at J to 8 bases, leaving 6 bases not matched to a gene. CDR3 bases: TGTGCCAGCTCACAGGGACAGGGGGCGCTGGAGCCCCAGCATTTT. Encoded protein: CASSQGQGALEPQHF.

The chain recombines TRBV7-8 with TRBJ2-1; 10 bases fit TRBD1. Germline loops: CDR1 SGHVS, CDR2 FQNEAQ. Trimming took 1 base from V and 5 from J; bases not matched to a gene: 5. The CDR3 runs 16 residues. CDR3 in DNA: TGTGCCAGCAGCTTAGTACCGGGACAGGGGAACAATGAGCAGTTCTTC. Its protein is CASSLVPGQGNNEQFF.

Remarks on this clone: In the same sample, other DNA sequences code for this CDR3. The rearrangement links TRBV18 to TRBJ2-7; TRBD1 is a possible D gene (7 bases). The germline V gene encodes CDR1 KGHSH and CDR2 LQKENI. This CDR3 spans 15 amino acids. V was shortened by 3 bases and J by 6 bases, with 18 bases between the two germline ends. The CDR3 sequence is CASSPARGAASEQYF. The CDR3 DNA follows: TGTGCCAGCTCACCCGCCAGGGGGGCGGCTTCCGAGCAGTACTTC.

The chain carries TRBV18 and TRBJ1-1; 8 nucleotides agree with TRBD1. This CDR3 contains 15 residues. Germline V gene sequence: CDR1 KGHSH, CDR2 LQKENI. V lost 3 bases to trimming and J lost 1 base; unmatched junction nucleotides: 4. CDR3 nucleotide sequence: TGTGCCAGCTCACCGTTCGGGACAGGGAACACTGAAGCTTTCTTT. This translates into CASSPFGTGNTEAFF.

This sequence joins TRBV5-1 and TRBJ1-4, with TRBD1 matching 8 bases. The CDR3 loop spans 16 amino acids. Germline V gene lookup returns CDR1 SGHRS and CDR2 YFSETQ. Trimming took 3 bases from V and 3 from J; bases not matched to a gene: 7. The CDR3, as DNA: TGCGCCAGCAGCTGGGGGGACAGGATAGCTAATGAAAAACTGTTTTTT. Its translation is CASSWGDRIANEKLFF.

The rearrangement joins TRBV11-2 to TRBJ1-2; D is perhaps TRBD1 (5 bases). V was cut by 4 bases and J by 0 bases, with 15 bases left in between. The CDR3 has 16 residues. Germline CDR1 is SGHAT and CDR2 is FQNNGV. The CDR3 DNA reads TGTGCCAGCAGCTCCTGGGGGAGGAGCACTAACTATGGCTACACCTTC. This codes for CASSSWGRSTNYGYTF.

V gene TRBV13 combines with J gene TRBJ1-1; maybe TRBD1 (6 bases). V shed 4 bases and J shed 0 bases, with 12 bases lying between them. The length of the CDR3 is 15 residues. Germline V gene sequence: CDR1 PRHDT, CDR2 FYEKMQ (reference sequence). This CDR3 reads CASSSPGQMNTEAFF. CDR3 DNA: TGTGCCAGCAGCTCCCCGGGACAAATGAACACTGAAGCTTTCTTT.

The chain is built from TRBV19 and TRBJ1-1; weak D call: TRBD1 (6 bases). This CDR3 contains 13 residues. V was cut by 4 bases and J by 9 bases, with 15 bases left in between. CDR1 LNHDA and CDR2 SQIVND come from the germline V gene (reference sequence). The CDR3 region has the DNA TGTGCCAGTAGTACACCCAGGGGCATACAAGCTTTCTTT. Translating it yields CASSTPRGIQAFF.

The gene calls are TRBV2 and TRBJ2-5; TRBD2 is a possible D gene (6 bases). This CDR3 is 14 amino acids long. Trimming took 1 base from V and 5 from J, leaving 11 bases between them. Germline V gene data show CDR1 as SNHLY and CDR2 as FYNNEI. CDR3 sequence reads: CASSEDSAGETQYF. The CDR3 region has the DNA TGTGCCAGCAGTGAAGACAGTGCGGGGGAGACCCAGTACTTC.

The chain combines TRBV15 with TRBJ1-5; TRBD1 agrees at 8 bases. Germline-derived CDR1 and CDR2 are LNHNV and YYDKDF (reference sequence). The V and J ends lost 4 bases and 9 bases, in that order; junction bases with no gene match: 8. This CDR3 is built from 14 residues. CDR3 coding DNA: TGTGCCACCAGCATTGACAGGGGCCCTTGGCCCCAGCATTTT. Its protein is CATSIDRGPWPQHF. Drawing the rest from reference TRBV15 and TRBJ1-5, the complete variable domain is DAMVIQNPRYQVTQFGKPVTLSCSQTLNHNVMYWYQQKSSQAPKLLFHYYDKDFNNEADTPDNFQSRRPNTSFCFLDIRSPGLGDTAMYLCATSIDRGPWPQHFGDGTRLSIL.

The rearrangement uses TRBV28 and TRBJ1-3, with 8 bases that match TRBD1. Per germline, CDR1 MDHEN and CDR2 SYDVKM. This CDR3 is 19 amino acids long. V was clipped by 5 bases and J by 2 bases; unmatched bases: 17. Here the CDR3 reads CASSTLISGQGKTGNTIYF. The CDR3, as DNA: TGTGCCAGCAGTACCTTAATCTCTGGACAGGGAAAAACTGGAAACACCATATATTTT.

On this clone itself: The sample holds other DNA sequences that translate to the same CDR3. The rearrangement joins TRBV9 to TRBJ1-1, with D possibly TRBD1 on 5 matching bases. The V end was cut by 1 base, the J end by 2 bases, with 6 bases between. This CDR3 region has 13 residues. The germline CDR1 and CDR2 sequences are SGDLS and YYNGEE. Here the CDR3 reads CASSVRGNTEAFF. CDR3 bases: TGTGCCAGCAGCGTAAGGGGAAACACTGAAGCTTTCTTT.

The chain has TRBV7-9 and TRBJ2-3, with 7 positions matching TRBD1. Unmatched junction bases numbered 14, after V lost 5 bases and J lost 3 bases. Looked up from germline, CDR1 is SEHNR and CDR2 is FQNEAQ (reference sequence). The CDR3 extends over 17 amino acids. The CDR3 bases are TGTGCCAGCAGCCGAGTAACAGGGGTTCTGCAGACAGATACGCAGTATTTT. It yields the protein CASSRVTGVLQTDTQYF.

This chain connects TRBV29-1 to TRBJ2-1, with D possibly being TRBD2 (5 bases). This CDR3 is built from 14 residues. Germline CDR1 reads SQVTM; CDR2 reads ANQGSEA. Trimming removed 6 bases from V and 9 bases from J, with 21 bases in between. CDR3 coding DNA: TGCAGCGTCCGAATGGTAAAGGAAGGGAGTGAGCAGTTCTTC. Its protein product is CSVRMVKEGSEQFF.

CDR3 DNA: TGTGCCAGCTCACCCTCTGAGGGGGCGAGATCTGGAAACACCATATATTTT. Translation: CASSPSEGARSGNTIYF. The chain has TRBV18 and TRBJ1-3; 7 bases agree with TRBD1. In germline, CDR1 is KGHSH, CDR2 LQKENI. V lost 3 bases, J lost 1 base, and 9 bases stayed unmatched. The CDR3 runs to 17 residues.

V and J are TRBV11-2 and TRBJ1-4; 7 nucleotides align to TRBD1. Germline V gene lookup returns CDR1 SGHAT and CDR2 FQNNGV. The CDR3 loop spans 16 amino acids. V dropped 5 bases and J dropped 3; count of bases not matched to a gene: 9. The CDR3 sequence is CASSPAGGTANEKLFF. In DNA form, the CDR3 reads TGTGCCAGCAGCCCCGCTGGGGGGACAGCTAATGAAAAACTGTTTTTT.

The chain links TRBV27 to TRBJ2-1, with 10 bases that match TRBD2. Germline loops: CDR1 MNHEY, CDR2 SMNVEV (reference sequence). V shed 6 bases, J shed 5 bases, and the junction held 10 bases outside the gene matches. The CDR3 extends over 16 amino acids. CDR3 sequence reads: CASRLRLAGENNEQFF. The CDR3 bases are TGTGCCAGCAGACTTCGTCTAGCGGGGGAGAACAATGAGCAGTTCTTC.

The rearrangement uses TRBV29-1 and TRBJ1-5, with a weak D call TRBD1 (5 bases). Germline V CDR1 and CDR2: SQVTM, ANQGSEA. V was clipped by 6 bases and J by 7 bases, with 19 bases between them. There are 14 residues in the CDR3. DNA for the CDR3: TGCAGCGTCGTGATGGGGGGGATTGGGCAGCCCCAGCATTTT. Translated, it gives CSVVMGGIGQPQHF. The entire variable domain, with the rest obtained from reference TRBV29-1 and TRBJ1-5, is as follows: SAVISQKPSRDICQRGTSLTIQCQVDSQVTMMFWYRQQPGQSLTLIATANQGSEATYESGFVIDKFPISRPNLTFSTLTVSNMSPEDSSIYLCSVVMGGIGQPQHFGDGTRLSIL.

The chain recombines TRBV5-1 with TRBJ2-6, with D possibly being TRBD1 (7 bases). The length of the CDR3 is 15 residues. Germline loops: CDR1 SGHRS, CDR2 YFSETQ. Trimming stripped 3 bases from V and 10 bases from J, with 17 bases between. CDR3 sequence: CASSYSTGTSNVLTF. CDR3 nucleotide sequence: TGCGCCAGCAGCTATTCGACAGGGACTTCAAACGTCCTGACTTTC.

The chain carries TRBV30 and TRBJ1-4; 10 nucleotides match TRBD1. Germline V CDR1 and CDR2: GTSNPN, SVGIG (reference sequence). The CDR3 has 14 amino acids. Unmatched junction bases numbered 9, after V lost 6 bases and J lost 8 bases. CDR3: CACMGQGREEKLFF. In DNA form, the CDR3 reads TGTGCCTGCATGGGACAGGGGAGAGAGGAAAAACTGTTTTTT. The full variable domain, its missing parts supplied by reference TRBV30 and TRBJ1-4, is SQTIHQWPATLVQPVGSPLSLECTVEGTSNPNLYWYRQAAGRGLQLLFYSVGIGQISSEVPQNLSASRPQDRQFILSSKKLLLSDSGFYLCACMGQGREEKLFFGSGTQLSVL.

V and J are TRBV11-2 and TRBJ2-3; D is perhaps TRBD1 (6 bases). Between the trimmed V and J ends, which lost 0 bases and 5 bases, there was a span of 6 bases. This CDR3 is built from 13 residues. The V gene's germline CDR1 is SGHAT and CDR2 FQNNGV. The chain's CDR3 is CASSLDRGDTQYF. The CDR3 bases are TGTGCCAGCAGCTTAGACAGGGGAGATACGCAGTATTTT.

This chain links TRBV28 with TRBJ1-5, with 7 bases lining up with TRBD1. The J segment lost 5 bases and the V segment lost 6 bases, leaving 10 bases of the junction unmatched. Germline loops: CDR1 MDHEN, CDR2 SYDVKM. The CDR3 totals 15 residues. CDR3 protein: CASSLNRGADQPQHF. The CDR3 DNA reads as TGTGCCAGCAGCCTAAACAGGGGTGCGGATCAGCCCCAGCATTTT.

The chain carries TRBV7-2 and TRBJ2-5; 9 positions match TRBD1. The CDR3 has 13 residues. V was clipped by 5 bases and J by 5 bases; unmatched bases: 3. Per germline, CDR1 SGHTA and CDR2 FQGNSA. CDR3 protein: CASSRTGDETQYF. In nucleotides, the CDR3 is TGTGCCAGCAGCAGGACAGGGGACGAGACCCAGTACTTC.

The chain carries TRBV18 and TRBJ1-3; the D gene is possibly TRBD1 (6 bases). This CDR3 region has 15 residues. From germline, CDR1 is KGHSH and CDR2 LQKENI. The V and J ends lost 4 bases and 4 bases respectively, with 14 bases between them. In DNA form, the CDR3 reads TGTGCCAGCTCACTAGGACAGTACGAGGGAAACACCATATATTTT. The encoded protein is CASSLGQYEGNTIYF.

The J gene is TRBJ2-5, the V gene TRBV5-1, with 11 bases that match TRBD1. Germline V gene lookup returns CDR1 SGHRS and CDR2 YFSETQ. V was clipped by 3 bases and J by 5 bases; unmatched bases: 3. CDR3 length equals 14 residues. CDR3 amino acids: CASSSGQGAETQYF. The CDR3 DNA is TGCGCCAGCAGCTCCGGACAGGGGGCTGAGACCCAGTACTTC.